This is a list of T cell receptor beta chains from one sample in a study of blood T cell repertoires in COVID-19. Libraries were prepared by immunoSEQ multiplex PCR; TCRdb keeps only in-frame clonotypes and omits some of them. The sample has 100,000 to 150,000 clones; about 80% are singletons. The specimen was peripheral blood. All receptors derive from a woman aged 45-65 years with acute or convalescent COVID-19. CDR3s include the opening cysteine and the closing phenylalanine or tryptophan. D genes are given only for firm matches. Size values are once, few and many counts, or a class for expanded clones, and some rows have none.

TRBJ2-3 TRBD2 . 15 TRBV6-1 CASSEREWSTDTQYF TGTGCCAGCAGTGAGCGGGAGTGGAGCACAGATACGCAGTATTTT
TRBJ2-1 TRBD2 . 15 TRBV5-1 CASSLATGGYNEQFF TGCGCCAGCAGCTTGGCCACGGGGGGCTACAATGAGCAGTTCTTC
TRBJ1-2 . . 15 TRBV5-1 CASSARDSGANGYTF TGCGCCAGCAGCGCCCGAGACAGTGGGGCTAATGGCTACACCTTC
TRBJ2-3 . . 16 TRBV9 CASSVEEGPITDTQYF TGTGCCAGCAGCGTCGAGGAAGGTCCGATCACAGATACGCAGTATTTT
TRBJ1-2 TRBD1 . 15 TRBV7-7 CASSAKGQDFYGYTF TGTGCTAGCAGCGCTAAGGGACAGGACTTTTATGGCTACACCTTC
TRBJ1-1 . . 17 TRBV30 CAWSWGGAGYTNTEAFF TGTGCCTGGTCCTGGGGGGGGGCTGGCTACACGAACACTGAAGCTTTCTTT
TRBJ2-5 . . 14 TRBV7-2 CASSFWAGQETQYF TGTGCCAGCAGCTTCTGGGCAGGCCAAGAGACCCAGTACTTC
TRBJ2-3 TRBD2 . 16 TRBV10-3 CAISEGLAGSTDTQYF TGTGCCATCAGTGAGGGACTAGCGGGAAGCACAGATACGCAGTATTTT
TRBJ2-5 TRBD2 few 16 TRBV5-1 CASSLAGLAGQETQYF TGCGCCAGCAGCTTGGCAGGACTAGCGGGGCAAGAGACCCAGTACTTC
TRBJ2-3 TRBD1 . 15 TRBV30 CAWSRAGGHADTQYF TGTGCCTGGAGTAGGGCAGGGGGCCACGCAGATACGCAGTATTTT
TRBJ1-5 . . 14 TRBV10-2 CATTSVGRDQPQHF TGCGCCACGACCTCGGTAGGGCGGGATCAGCCCCAGCATTTT
TRBJ2-3 TRBD1 . 15 TRBV5-4 CASSFATGGTDTQYF TGTGCCAGCAGCTTCGCGACAGGGGGCACAGATACGCAGTATTTT
TRBJ1-1 . once 17 TRBV27 CASSSPPTVLGDTEAFF TGTGCCAGCAGCTCCCCTCCCACCGTGCTCGGGGACACTGAAGCTTTCTTT
TRBJ2-7 . . 16 TRBV11-2 CASSPLGGRGHYEQYF TGTGCCAGCAGCCCCCTGGGGGGGCGGGGGCACTACGAGCAGTACTTC
TRBJ2-1 . . 11 TRBV30 CACSSYNEQFF TGTGCCTGCAGCTCCTACAATGAGCAGTTCTTC
TRBJ2-5 . once 12 TRBV6-2/TRBV6-3 CASSPGEETQYF TGTGCCAGCAGTCCAGGGGAAGAGACCCAGTACTTC
TRBJ2-1 . . 12 TRBV7-3 CASSLQDNEQFF TGTGCCAGCAGTTTACAGGACAATGAGCAGTTCTTC
TRBJ2-5 . . 15 TRBV6-2/TRBV6-3 CASSYFGRVQETQYF TGTGCCAGCAGTTATTTCGGGAGAGTCCAAGAGACCCAGTACTTC
TRBJ2-1 . few 16 TRBV10-1 CASSESSSSSYNEQFF TGCGCCAGCAGTGAAAGTAGCTCAAGCTCCTACAATGAGCAGTTCTTC
TRBJ2-7 TRBD2 . 13 TRBV28 CAHGGGPPYEQYF TGTGCCCACGGGGGGGGCCCCCCCTACGAGCAGTACTTC
TRBJ1-2 TRBD1 many 16 TRBV12-5 CASGLWGAGQGHGYTF TGTGCTAGTGGTTTGTGGGGGGCTGGACAGGGCCATGGCTACACCTTC
TRBJ2-4 TRBD2 . 12 TRBV7-2 CASSLELSGKYF TGTGCCAGCAGCCTCGAGCTGAGCGGGAAGTACTTC
TRBJ1-1 . . 13 TRBV14 CASSQDVDREAFF TGTGCCAGCAGCCAAGATGTTGACAGGGAAGCTTTCTTT
TRBJ2-3 TRBD2 . 15 TRBV27 CASSNLAGGTDTQYF TGTGCCAGCAGCAACCTAGCGGGAGGCACAGATACGCAGTATTTT
TRBJ2-5 TRBD2 . 17 TRBV5-4 CASSLAASGGPQETQYF TGTGCCAGCAGCTTGGCGGCTAGCGGGGGCCCCCAAGAGACCCAGTACTTC
TRBJ2-1 TRBD2 . 13 TRBV3-1/TRBV3-2 CASTGLAENEQFF TGTGCCAGTACGGGACTAGCGGAGAATGAGCAGTTCTTC
TRBJ2-1 . . 12 TRBV2 CASLQGVNEQFF TGTGCCAGCCTACAGGGAGTCAATGAGCAGTTCTTC
TRBJ2-7 . once 13 TRBV9 CASSRGLVYEQYF TGTGCCAGCAGCCGCGGACTTGTCTACGAGCAGTACTTC
TRBJ2-3 TRBD1 . 13 TRBV20-1 CSASPGGADTQYF TGCAGTGCTAGTCCAGGGGGAGCAGATACGCAGTATTTT
TRBJ1-2 . . 13 TRBV28 CASSLGQGYGYTF TGTGCCAGCAGTTTAGGGCAGGGCTATGGCTACACCTTC
TRBJ2-7 TRBD1 once 12 TRBV10-3 CAISRDSYEQYF TGTGCCATCAGCCGGGACAGCTACGAGCAGTACTTC
TRBJ1-5 TRBD1 once 15 TRBV30 CAWSVRGLSNQPQHF TGTGCCTGGAGCGTGAGGGGGCTAAGCAATCAGCCCCAGCATTTT
TRBJ2-7 . . 15 TRBV10-3 CATRERDTSEVEQYF TGTGCCACCAGAGAACGGGATACATCTGAGGTGGAGCAGTACTTC
TRBJ2-1 . . 15 TRBV11-2 CASSFQRGAYNEQFF TGTGCCAGCAGCTTTCAGAGAGGTGCCTACAATGAGCAGTTCTTC
TRBJ2-6 . . 15 TRBV6-1 CASSELYSGANVLTF TGTGCCAGCAGTGAACTTTATTCTGGGGCCAACGTCCTGACTTTC
TRBJ2-5 TRBD2 . 14 TRBV9 CASSVGLAEETQYF TGTGCCAGCAGCGTTGGACTAGCGGAAGAGACCCAGTACTTC
TRBJ1-4 . . 17 TRBV19 CASTASSFGGFGEKLFF TGTGCCAGTACGGCCTCATCCTTCGGAGGGTTCGGTGAAAAACTGTTTTTT
TRBJ2-1 . . 16 TRBV3-1/TRBV3-2 CASSHPPTGPNNEQFF TGTGCCAGCAGCCATCCCCCGACAGGCCCGAACAATGAGCAGTTCTTC
TRBJ2-1 TRBD2 . 14 TRBV19 CASSILAGRHEQFF TGTGCCAGTAGTATACTAGCGGGAAGACATGAGCAGTTCTTC
TRBJ1-6 . . 16 TRBV27 CASTQNRASDNSPLHF TGTGCCAGCACCCAAAACAGGGCTTCGGATAATTCACCCCTCCACTTT
TRBJ1-1 . . 14 TRBV2 CASRGEGGVTEAFF TGTGCCAGCAGGGGGGAGGGCGGTGTCACTGAAGCTTTCTTT
TRBJ1-1 . . 15 TRBV5-6 CASSPERGVDTEAFF TGTGCCAGCAGCCCAGAACGGGGGGTGGACACTGAAGCTTTCTTT
TRBJ2-4 TRBD1 . 18 TRBV19 CASSMKGTGAKAKNIQYF TGTGCCAGTAGTATGAAAGGGACAGGGGCGAAAGCCAAAAACATTCAGTACTTC
TRBJ1-4 TRBD1 . 13 TRBV2 CASSGTGQEKLFF TGTGCCAGCAGTGGGACAGGGCAGGAAAAACTGTTTTTT
TRBJ1-1 . . 13 TRBV11-2 CASSLDLQGLAFF TGTGCCAGCAGCTTAGACTTACAGGGTTTGGCTTTCTTT